What follows is one TCR beta chain and its context. This sample was included in a study of technical replicates of blood from a few donors. V was pared by 1 base and J by 8 bases, with 11 bases between. The CDR3 is 14 amino acids. The germline V gene has CDR1 MNHNS and CDR2 SASEGT. Assay: immunoSEQ multiplex PCR; the TCRdb copy retains only in-frame clones and omits some. The repertoire holds approximately 94,000 clones, with about 95% as singletons. Input material: T cells isolated from PBMCs. The chain links TRBV6-1 to TRBJ1-4; D may be TRBD1 (5 bases). The clonotype was recovered from a human donor in good health. In DNA form, the CDR3 reads TGTGCCAGCAGTGAAGGGCAGGGTGGAGAAAAACTGTTTTTT. Its translation is CASSEGQGGEKLFF.